Listed below are T cell receptor beta chains from one sample, sequenced in a study of identical twins. TCRdb passed the 5' RACE reads through MiXCR, listing each CDR3 protein once. The profile shows 300,000 or so distinct CDR3 sequences, roughly 9.7% of them singletons. This sample was shared with a second study, whose subject was yellow fever vaccine responses in identical twins.

The sequencing input was CD8+ T cells sorted from blood. These receptors were collected from a woman younger than 30 in good health. Both conserved end residues are part of each CDR3. Fields, in order: clone size, V gene, D gene, J gene, CDR3 protein, CDR3 DNA. D genes are given only for firm matches. Part of the rows lack a size; the others show once, few, many or a class for expanded clones.

>.|TRBV6-5|TRBD2|TRBJ2-7
CASVLGGGSSYEQYF
TGTGCCAGCGTACTGGGCGGGGGAAGCTCCTACGAGCAGTACTTC
>many|TRBV20-1|.|TRBJ2-3
CSARETLVGGLYSPQQYF
TGCAGTGCTAGGGAGACGTTAGTAGGGGGACTATATTCGCCCCAGCAGTATTTT
>many|TRBV6-2/TRBV6-3|.|TRBJ1-2
CASSYVGLNGYTF
TGTGCCAGCAGTTACGTGGGCTTGAATGGCTACACCTTC
>.|TRBV4-3|TRBD1|TRBJ2-4
CASSQTGVGENIQYF
TGCGCCAGCAGCCAGACAGGGGTAGGGGAAAACATTCAGTACTTC
>many|TRBV12-3/TRBV12-4|TRBD2|TRBJ2-7
CASSFSSAGGLRYEQYF
TGTGCCAGCAGTTTCAGTTCGGCGGGGGGGCTTCGCTACGAGCAGTACTTC
>.|TRBV2|TRBD1|TRBJ2-7
CASRETGGVGYEQYF
TGTGCCAGCAGGGAAACAGGGGGCGTAGGATACGAGCAGTACTTC
>.|TRBV7-3|.|TRBJ1-4
CASSPGTSTNEKLFF
TGTGCCAGCAGCCCAGGGACATCAACTAATGAAAAACTGTTTTTT
>.|TRBV7-2|.|TRBJ1-1
CASSLVGYDEAFF
TGTGCCAGCAGCTTAGTAGGGTACGATGAAGCTTTCTTT
>.|TRBV14|.|TRBJ1-1
CASSVSGNAEAFF
TGTGCCAGCAGCGTTTCCGGGAATGCTGAAGCTTTCTTT
>many|TRBV12-3/TRBV12-4|.|TRBJ1-1
CATLLGESTEAFF
TGTGCCACCCTGCTGGGGGAGTCCACTGAAGCTTTCTTT
>.|TRBV6-2/TRBV6-3|.|TRBJ2-5
CASSYRDRVQETQYF
TGTGCCAGCAGTTACAGGGATAGGGTACAAGAGACCCAGTACTTC
>.|TRBV6-5|TRBD1|TRBJ1-1
CASSPGQLEAFF
TGTGCCAGTTCCCCGGGACAGCTTGAAGCTTTCTTT
>few|TRBV9|.|TRBJ2-7
CASSVDGDTYEQYF
TGTGCCAGCAGCGTAGATGGGGACACGTACGAGCAGTACTTC
>once|TRBV28|TRBD2|TRBJ2-3
CASTGLAGPQAGDTQYF
TGTGCCAGCACGGGACTAGCGGGTCCGCAGGCCGGAGATACGCAGTATTTT
>.|TRBV27|.|TRBJ2-2
CASSSPGTNTGELFF
TGTGCCAGCAGTTCCCCCGGGACGAACACCGGGGAGCTGTTTTTT
>many|TRBV10-3|TRBD1|TRBJ2-4
CAISGRGTGGGLKGNIQYF
TGTGCCATCAGTGGAAGAGGAACAGGGGGAGGCCTCAAGGGAAACATTCAGTACTTC
>.|TRBV7-3|TRBD2|TRBJ2-5
CASSRGGGGDWETQYF
TGTGCCAGCAGCCGGGGTGGCGGGGGTGACTGGGAGACCCAGTACTTC
>few|TRBV27|.|TRBJ2-7
CASSLSPNSYEQYF
TGTGCCAGCAGTTTGTCGCCAAACTCCTACGAGCAGTACTTC
>few|TRBV20-1|.|TRBJ2-4
CSAPGAVWGPKNIQYF
TGCAGTGCTCCGGGGGCCGTTTGGGGCCCCAAAAACATTCAGTACTTC
>.|TRBV20-1|TRBD2|TRBJ2-1
CSANAGGGLNEQFF
TGCAGTGCTAACGCGGGGGGCGGGCTCAATGAGCAGTTCTTC
>few|TRBV7-9|.|TRBJ2-7
CASSLRGSPYEQYF
TGTGCCAGCAGCTTGAGGGGGTCCCCCTACGAGCAGTACTTC
>many|TRBV20-1|.|TRBJ2-3
CSARDLWGSTDTQYF
TGCAGTGCTAGAGATTTGTGGGGGAGCACAGATACGCAGTATTTT
>once|TRBV4-2|.|TRBJ1-4
CASSRETSPTNEKLFF
TGTGCCAGCAGCCGGGAGACTTCCCCAACTAATGAAAAACTGTTTTTT
>many|TRBV6-2/TRBV6-3|.|TRBJ2-1
CATDSEAGYNEQFF
TGTGCCACCGACTCGGAAGCCGGGTACAATGAGCAGTTCTTC
>once|TRBV20-1|TRBD2|TRBJ2-3
CSTRTSQVGSTDTQYF
TGCAGTACCCGGACTAGCCAGGTGGGGAGCACAGATACGCAGTATTTT
>.|TRBV9|TRBD1|TRBJ1-1
CASSVAQDRGNTEAFF
TGTGCCAGCAGCGTAGCACAGGACAGGGGGAACACTGAAGCTTTCTTT
>.|TRBV7-6|.|TRBJ2-1
CASSLSGGVSNEQFF
TGTGCCAGCAGCTTGTCAGGGGGGGTGAGCAATGAGCAGTTCTTC
>.|TRBV3-1|.|TRBJ2-7
CASSQLITYEQYF
TGTGCCAGCAGCCAACTTATCACCTACGAGCAGTACTTC
>many|TRBV27|.|TRBJ2-7
CASSLSPGQYEQYF
TGTGCCAGCAGTTTATCGCCCGGACAGTACGAGCAGTACTTC
>many|TRBV20-1|TRBD1|TRBJ2-1
CSAQQGGPYNEQFF
TGCAGTGCTCAACAGGGGGGCCCCTACAATGAGCAGTTCTTC
>many|TRBV7-3|.|TRBJ1-1
CASSLNTLGTEAFF
TGTGCCAGCAGCTTAAATACATTGGGGACTGAAGCTTTCTTT
>.|TRBV29-1|.|TRBJ2-1
CSVEGWEDEQFF
TGCAGCGTTGAAGGATGGGAGGATGAGCAGTTCTTC
>.|TRBV11-2|.|TRBJ2-3
CASSLERFRTASTDTQYF
TGTGCCAGCAGCTTAGAAAGGTTTAGGACCGCATCCACAGATACGCAGTATTTT
>.|TRBV10-3|.|TRBJ1-1
CAIALGVDTEAFF
TGTGCCATCGCTCTAGGGGTGGACACTGAAGCTTTCTTT
>few|TRBV5-1|.|TRBJ2-2
CASSLFSGISTGELFF
TGCGCCAGCAGCTTGTTTAGTGGGATTTCTACCGGGGAGCTGTTTTTT
>few|TRBV6-5|TRBD2|TRBJ2-7
CASSYFRGGYHEQYF
TGTGCCAGCAGTTACTTTCGGGGGGGCTACCACGAGCAGTACTTC
>.|TRBV12-3/TRBV12-4|TRBD2|TRBJ2-7
CASSSIAGGIGTYEQYF
TGTGCCAGCAGTTCCATCGCCGGGGGGATAGGAACCTACGAGCAGTACTTC
>many|TRBV6-5|.|TRBJ2-1
CASSYSTTQVDEQFF
TGTGCCAGCAGTTACTCCACCACCCAGGTAGATGAGCAGTTCTTC
>.|TRBV27|TRBD2|TRBJ2-7
CASSFGSGGSYEQYF
TGTGCCAGCAGTTTTGGAAGCGGGGGCTCCTACGAGCAGTACTTC
>many|TRBV9|TRBD1|TRBJ2-7
CASSPGTGAYEQYF
TGCGCCAGCAGCCCCGGGACAGGGGCCTACGAGCAGTACTTC
>many|TRBV20-1|TRBD2|TRBJ2-1
CSLMGTSFDEQFF
TGCAGTCTAATGGGGACTAGTTTCGATGAGCAGTTCTTC
>.|TRBV27|.|TRBJ1-1
CASKRGNTEAFF
TGTGCCAGCAAAAGGGGCAACACTGAAGCTTTCTTT
>.|TRBV20-1|.|TRBJ2-7
CSARDIGYEQYF
TGCAGTGCTAGAGATATCGGGTACGAGCAGTACTTC
>.|TRBV27|.|TRBJ2-3
CASTDRGGADTQYF
TGTGCCAGCACCGACAGAGGGGGGGCTGATACGCAGTATTTT
>many|TRBV3-1|TRBD2|TRBJ2-1
CASSRSRSGGAYNEQFF
TGTGCCAGCAGCCGCTCACGTAGCGGGGGGGCCTACAATGAGCAGTTCTTC
>.|TRBV15|TRBD1|TRBJ1-2
CATSRDRGGTGHGYTF
TGTGCCACCAGCAGAGATCGCGGAGGGACAGGGCATGGCTACACCTTC
>few|TRBV20-1|TRBD2|TRBJ2-7
CSATSGGRSYEQYF
TGCAGTGCCACTTCGGGCGGGAGGTCCTACGAGCAGTACTTC
>.|TRBV29-1|.|TRBJ2-3
CSVVAGSTDTQYF
TGCAGCGTCGTAGCTGGGAGCACAGATACGCAGTATTTT
>many|TRBV20-1|TRBD2|TRBJ2-1
CSARDASGDYNEQFF
TGCAGTGCTAGAGATGCTAGCGGGGACTACAATGAGCAGTTCTTC
>many|TRBV11-1|TRBD2|TRBJ2-2
CASSPLLAAGVNTGELFF
TGTGCCAGCAGCCCTCTTCTAGCGGCGGGAGTGAACACCGGGGAGCTGTTTTTT
>.|TRBV3-1|TRBD2|TRBJ2-3
CASSQGTSGGLSTDTQYF
TGTGCCAGCAGCCAGGGGACTAGCGGGGGCCTCAGCACAGATACGCAGTATTTT